The next 13 T cell receptor beta chains were all read from a single sample in a study of T cells after yellow fever vaccination. TCRdb re-called the 5' RACE reads through MiXCR, storing one row per CDR3 protein. The sample has approximately 610,000 distinct CDR3 sequences; approximately 16% are singletons. The specimen was PBMCs, collected around 5 days after the first yellow fever vaccination. Receptors were obtained from a man between 18 and 29 years old who received the YFV17D yellow fever vaccine.

This clonotype showed up just a few times. This sequence joins TRBV12-3 or TRBV12-4 and TRBJ1-5; weak D call: TRBD1 (5 bases). The CDR3 length is 15 residues. The germline V and J ends were trimmed by 6 bases and 5 bases, with 17 bases remaining between them. CDR3 sequence reads: CASSRTGGVDQPQHF. CDR3 bases: TGTGCCAGCAGCCGGACGGGGGGGGTGGATCAGCCCCAGCATTTT.

This chain joins TRBV18 and TRBJ2-5; 9 bases match TRBD2. Germline lookup yields CDR1 KGHSH and CDR2 LQKENI. The V segment lost 0 bases and the J segment 5 bases; nucleotides outside the gene matches: 1. This CDR3 region has 14 residues. The CDR3 loop is CASSPPAGGETQYF. CDR3 DNA sequence: TGTGCCAGCTCACCACCGGCGGGAGGGGAGACCCAGTACTTC.

This chain links TRBV10-3 with TRBJ2-7; a weak D match, TRBD2 (5 bases). The V and J ends lost 8 bases and 2 bases respectively, with 10 bases between them. The CDR3 runs 12 residues. CDR1 is ENHRY, CDR2 SYGVKD, per germline. In DNA, the CDR3 is TGTGCCATCGGAGGAGATGCCTACGAGCAGTACGTC. Amino acids: CAIGGDAYEQYV.

The V call is TRBV6-5, the J call TRBJ1-1, with a possible D match to TRBD1 (5 bases). Per the germline V gene, CDR1 is MNHEY and CDR2 is SVGAGI. V shed 0 bases and J shed 7 bases, with 18 bases lying between them. There are 16 residues in the CDR3. The CDR3 is CASSYSIHPPRGEAFF. CDR3 DNA: TGTGCCAGCAGTTACTCTATTCACCCTCCAAGGGGTGAAGCTTTCTTT.

This chain links TRBV5-6 with TRBJ2-5; no firm D call. The V end lost 0 bases, the J end lost 9 bases, and 15 bases lay between the germline ends. The CDR3 length is 14 residues. Germline CDR1 is SGHDT and CDR2 is YYEEEE. The CDR3 DNA is TGTGCCAGCAGCTTGGCAGGTCCCCTCGATTCCCAGTACTTC. As protein: CASSLAGPLDSQYF.

This clonotype was seen only a few times. The chain uses TRBV7-2 and TRBJ1-5; D is unclear. The CDR3 sequence is 14 residues long. The V end lost 1 base, the J end lost 6 bases, and 10 bases lay between the germline ends. CDR1 and CDR2 from the germline V gene are SGHTA and FQGNSA. The DNA of the CDR3 is TGTGCCAGCAGCTTAGTTAACAGAATTCAGCCCCAGCATTTT. It translates to CASSLVNRIQPQHF.

V usage is TRBV29-1 and J usage is TRBJ1-2, with TRBD1 as a possible D gene (6 bases). The CDR3 runs to 11 residues. Germline loops: CDR1 SQVTM, CDR2 ANQGSEA. V was cut by 7 bases and J by 4 bases, with 10 bases left in between. The CDR3 DNA reads as TGCAGCGCCTACAGGGCCTATGGCTACACCTTC. It translates to CSAYRAYGYTF.

This chain uses TRBV9 with TRBJ2-1, with 10 bases that match TRBD2. Per the germline V gene, CDR1 is SGDLS and CDR2 is YYNGEE. This CDR3 spans 18 amino acids. V was clipped by 0 bases and J by 3 bases; unmatched bases: 9. In DNA form, the CDR3 reads TGTGCCAGCAGCGTAGATCCCCTAGCGGGGGTTTTCTACAATGAGCAGTTCTTC. Residues: CASSVDPLAGVFYNEQFF.

This clonotype occurred a few times. The chain uses TRBV5-1 and TRBJ2-3; D is unresolved. CDR1 is SGHRS and CDR2 is YFSETQ in the germline V gene. CDR3 length equals 14 residues. V gave up 0 bases and J gave up 2 bases, with 7 bases separating them. The CDR3 DNA reads as TGCGCCAGCAGCTTGGCGATCACCACAGATACGCAGTATTTT. Its protein is CASSLAITTDTQYF.

The chain recombines TRBV20-1 with TRBJ2-3; D not certain. From germline, CDR1 is DFQATT and CDR2 SNEGSKA (reference sequence). There are 13 residues in the CDR3. The ends were cut back, 0 bases at V and 0 bases at J, with 4 bases in the middle. The CDR3 nucleotides are TGCAGTGCTAGAGAACAGAGCACAGATACGCAGTATTTT. Translation: CSAREQSTDTQYF.

CDR3 DNA sequence: TGTGCCAGCAGCCCGAGGACTCTTGCGAGTGTTGAGCAGTTCTTC. It codes for CASSPRTLASVEQFF. This chain joins TRBV7-8 and TRBJ2-1; a weak D match, TRBD2 (5 bases). Germline lookup yields CDR1 SGHVS and CDR2 FQNEAQ. With 5 bases removed from V and 9 bases from J, the gap between germline ends came to 20 bases. This CDR3 comprises 15 residues.

Only a few counts were recorded for this clonotype. The rearrangement uses TRBV12-3 or TRBV12-4 and TRBJ2-3, with 7 bases lining up with TRBD1. J was trimmed by 6 bases and V by 10 bases; bases with no gene match: 10. The length of the CDR3 is 13 residues. CDR3 amino acids: CATTRDSLDTQYF. For the CDR3, the DNA is TGTGCCACCACCCGGGACAGTCTCGATACGCAGTATTTT.

This clonotype was seen only a few times. The CDR3 coding sequence is TGTGCCAGCAGCCCCGGACTAGCGCACGAGACCGGGGAGCTGTTTTTT. Translation: CASSPGLAHETGELFF. The chain recombines TRBV7-3 with TRBJ2-2, with 9 bases lining up with TRBD2. CDR1 is SGHTA and CDR2 is FQGTGA in the germline V gene. V lost 5 bases and J lost 5; bases outside the gene matches: 9. This CDR3 is built from 16 residues.